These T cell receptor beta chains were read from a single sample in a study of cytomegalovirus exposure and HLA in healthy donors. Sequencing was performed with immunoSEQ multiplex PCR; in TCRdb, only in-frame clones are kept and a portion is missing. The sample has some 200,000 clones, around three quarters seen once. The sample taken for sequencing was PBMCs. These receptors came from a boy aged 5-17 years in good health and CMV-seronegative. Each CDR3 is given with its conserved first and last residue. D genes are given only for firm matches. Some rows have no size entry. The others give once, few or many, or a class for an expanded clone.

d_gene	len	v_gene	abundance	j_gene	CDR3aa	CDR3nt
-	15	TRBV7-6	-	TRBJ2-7	CASSLGSDRKHEQYF	TGTGCCAGCAGCTTAGGGTCCGACAGAAAGCACGAGCAGTACTTC
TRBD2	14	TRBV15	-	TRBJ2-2	CATSILAGTGELFF	TGTGCCACCAGCATACTAGCGGGGACAGGGGAGCTGTTTTTT
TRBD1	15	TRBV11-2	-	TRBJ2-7	CASSSLRTGAYEQYF	TGTGCCAGCAGCTCCCTCAGGACAGGGGCCTACGAGCAGTACTTC
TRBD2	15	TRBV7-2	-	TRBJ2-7	CASSPVGGDTYEQYF	TGTGCCAGCAGCCCCGTCGGGGGGGATACCTACGAGCAGTACTTC
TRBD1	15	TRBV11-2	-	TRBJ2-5	CASSLGGTGTETQYF	TGTGCCAGCAGCTTAGGTGGGACAGGGACAGAGACCCAGTACTTC
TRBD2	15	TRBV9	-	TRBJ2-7	CASSVEPSGNYEQYF	TGTGCCAGCAGCGTAGAGCCTAGCGGGAACTACGAGCAGTACTTC
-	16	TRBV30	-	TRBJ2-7	CAWSNPSRGNLYEQYF	TGTGCCTGGAGTAATCCCAGCAGGGGCAACCTCTACGAGCAGTACTTC
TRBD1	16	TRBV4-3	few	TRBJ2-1	CASSRYRDRGRGEQFF	TGCGCCAGCAGCCGATACCGGGACAGGGGGCGTGGGGAGCAGTTCTTC
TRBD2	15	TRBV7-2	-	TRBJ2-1	CASRTTSGGAYEQFF	TGTGCCAGCAGGACTACTAGCGGGGGGGCCTATGAGCAGTTCTTC
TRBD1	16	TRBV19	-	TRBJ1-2	CASSTIRGQGNYGYTF	TGTGCCAGTAGTACGATTCGGGGACAGGGTAACTATGGCTACACCTTC
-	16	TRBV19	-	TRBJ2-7	CASSLSRGLGSYEQYF	TGTGCCAGTAGCCTGTCTAGAGGCTTAGGCTCCTACGAGCAGTACTTC
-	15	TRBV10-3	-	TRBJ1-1	CAISELGALNTEAFF	TGTGCCATCAGTGAATTGGGGGCCCTGAACACTGAAGCTTTCTTT
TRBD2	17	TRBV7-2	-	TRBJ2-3	CASSRTSGRAPPDTQYF	TGTGCCAGCAGCCGGACAAGCGGGAGGGCCCCCCCAGATACGCAGTATTTT
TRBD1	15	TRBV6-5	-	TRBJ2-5	CASSYSTGGGYKQYF	TGTGCCAGCAGTTACTCGACAGGGGGGGGCTACAAGCAGTACTTC
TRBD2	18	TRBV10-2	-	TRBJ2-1	CASSESPKRGGRLNEQFF	TGCGCCAGCAGTGAGTCGCCGAAGCGGGGGGGCCGGTTAAATGAGCAGTTCTTC
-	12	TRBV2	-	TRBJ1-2	CASSGSPWGYTF	TGTGCCAGCAGTGGTAGTCCATGGGGCTACACCTTC
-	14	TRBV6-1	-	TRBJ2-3	CASSEGLVPHTQYF	TGTGCCAGCAGTGAGGGGCTGGTCCCTCATACGCAGTATTTT
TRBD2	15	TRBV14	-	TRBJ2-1	CASSERLAGDNEQFF	TGTGCCAGCAGCGAAAGACTAGCGGGGGACAATGAGCAGTTCTTC
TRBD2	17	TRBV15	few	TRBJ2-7	CATSTGTSGGKGYEQYF	TGTGCCACCAGCACCGGGACTAGCGGGGGTAAAGGATACGAGCAGTACTTC
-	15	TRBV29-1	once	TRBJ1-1	CSVERQGTLNTEAFF	TGCAGCGTTGAACGGCAGGGGACACTTAACACTGAAGCTTTCTTT
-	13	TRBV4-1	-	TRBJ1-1	CASSHSGRPEAFF	TGCGCCAGCAGCCACTCTGGGAGGCCTGAAGCTTTCTTT
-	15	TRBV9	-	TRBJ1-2	CASSARTGQDYGYTF	TGTGCCAGCAGCGCCCGAACGGGACAAGACTATGGCTACACCTTC
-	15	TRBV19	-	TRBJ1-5	CASSPGGGFNQPQHF	TGTGCCAGTAGCCCTGGGGGAGGGTTTAATCAGCCCCAGCATTTT
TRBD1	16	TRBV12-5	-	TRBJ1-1	CASGEDRGSVNTEAFF	TGTGCTAGTGGCGAAGACAGGGGGAGTGTGAACACTGAAGCTTTCTTT
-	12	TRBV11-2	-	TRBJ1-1	CASSIWNTEAFF	TGTGCCAGCAGCATATGGAACACTGAAGCTTTCTTT
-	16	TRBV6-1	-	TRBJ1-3	CASSEETGYSGNTIYF	TGTGCCAGCAGTGAAGAGACAGGCTACTCTGGAAACACCATATATTTT
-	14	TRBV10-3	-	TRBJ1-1	CAINPSGALAEAFF	TGTGCCATCAATCCATCAGGGGCATTGGCTGAAGCTTTCTTT
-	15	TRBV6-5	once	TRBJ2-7	CASSDRSQESYEQYF	TGTGCCAGCAGCGACAGGAGCCAGGAGTCCTACGAGCAGTACTTC
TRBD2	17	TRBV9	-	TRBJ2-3	CASSWRAGTSGTDTQYF	TGTGCCAGCAGTTGGCGTGCCGGGACTAGCGGGACGGATACGCAGTATTTT
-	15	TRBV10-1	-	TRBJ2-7	CASSDRRTTLNEQYF	TGCGCCAGCAGTGATAGGAGGACGACACTTAACGAGCAGTACTTC
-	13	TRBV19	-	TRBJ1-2	CASSLVQARGYTF	TGTGCCAGTAGTCTTGTCCAAGCTCGGGGCTACACCTTC